This TCR beta chain comes out of a study of blood T cell repertoires in COVID-19. Across the whole study: Sites across the United States, Italy and Spain contributed samples from acute and convalescent COVID-19.

How the authors handled the data: Amplification of reference gene primers provided the estimated nucleated cell counts. Clones were sequenced by immunoSEQ multiplex PCR, and TCRdb holds only the in-frame ones, with some missing. V and J calls and clone size are those listed in that table; D and trimming were worked out from the DNA. Among 100,000 to 120,000 clones listed, approximately 85% were seen once. For this clone: Other DNA sequences in the same sample also yield this CDR3.

Source material: peripheral blood. This TCR was sampled from a man aged 50 or older with acute or convalescent COVID-19.

The CDR3 DNA reads TGTGCCAGCAGTCTCCAGGGCTACGAGCAGTACTTC. This sequence encodes CASSLQGYEQYF. The genes are TRBV6-5 and TRBJ2-7; a possible D gene is TRBD1 (5 bases). The V end lost 5 bases, the J end lost 3 bases, and 8 bases lay between the germline ends. The germline CDR1 and CDR2 sequences are MNHEY and SVGAGI. This CDR3 comprises 12 residues.